This is a list of T cell receptor beta chains from one sample in a study of CD8+CD57+ T cells in acquired aplastic anemia. A single record per CDR3 protein comes from TCRdb applying MiXCR to the reads. The sample lists approximately 200,000 distinct CDR3 sequences; 64% were seen once. The material sequenced was sorted CD4+, CD8+, or CD8+CD57+ T cells (not recorded which) from PBMCs. The receptors were gathered from a human donor with severe aplastic anemia or a healthy control (not recorded which). The CDR3 runs from the conserved cysteine through the conserved F or W. Each record gives: V gene, J gene, CDR3 protein.

V gene: TRBV11-2; J gene: TRBJ2-5; CDR3 protein: CASSLRLAGGPETQYF
V gene: TRBV9; J gene: TRBJ2-7; CDR3 protein: CASSVDSTTYEQYF
V gene: TRBV25-1; J gene: TRBJ2-7; CDR3 protein: CAGSELGGLNEQYF
V gene: TRBV13; J gene: TRBJ1-6; CDR3 protein: CASSSRDRSFSYNSPLHF
V gene: TRBV19; J gene: TRBJ2-3; CDR3 protein: CASSELDRASTDTQYF
V gene: TRBV10-3; J gene: TRBJ1-2; CDR3 protein: CAITRERGYGYTF
V gene: TRBV7-2; J gene: TRBJ2-5; CDR3 protein: CASSLRWVAETQYF
V gene: TRBV12-3/TRBV12-4; J gene: TRBJ2-3; CDR3 protein: CASSLERTDTQYF
V gene: TRBV9; J gene: TRBJ1-2; CDR3 protein: CASSYTRGADGYTF
V gene: TRBV20-1; J gene: TRBJ2-3; CDR3 protein: CSASVGVRRGTQYF
V gene: TRBV7-3; J gene: TRBJ2-7; CDR3 protein: CASSWDFRYEQYF
V gene: TRBV27; J gene: TRBJ1-1; CDR3 protein: CASGWSADPEAFF
V gene: TRBV2; J gene: TRBJ1-5; CDR3 protein: CASSDGDSNQPQHF
V gene: TRBV20-1; J gene: TRBJ2-5; CDR3 protein: CSAPTSSETQYF
V gene: TRBV24-1; J gene: TRBJ2-5; CDR3 protein: CATSAGVYQETQYF
V gene: TRBV7-6; J gene: TRBJ1-1; CDR3 protein: CASSRNTGDLTEAFF
V gene: TRBV7-9; J gene: TRBJ1-1; CDR3 protein: CASSLGGETEAFF
V gene: TRBV6-5; J gene: TRBJ1-2; CDR3 protein: CASISQTSYGYTF
V gene: TRBV2; J gene: TRBJ2-3; CDR3 protein: CASTRDRRTDTQYF
V gene: TRBV5-4; J gene: TRBJ1-2; CDR3 protein: CASGPTSMGNGYTF
V gene: TRBV10-3; J gene: TRBJ1-4; CDR3 protein: CAIRQALWEKLFF
V gene: TRBV5-1; J gene: TRBJ2-5; CDR3 protein: CASSLNGGEETQYF
V gene: TRBV29-1; J gene: TRBJ2-7; CDR3 protein: CSVVPRRNEQYF
V gene: TRBV19; J gene: TRBJ2-1; CDR3 protein: CASSTGLAGVNEQFF
V gene: TRBV7-3; J gene: TRBJ1-6; CDR3 protein: CASSLASGSYNSPLHF
V gene: TRBV7-9; J gene: TRBJ1-5; CDR3 protein: CASSSDAANQPQHF
V gene: TRBV10-1; J gene: TRBJ1-5; CDR3 protein: CASSASGQGLSNQPQHF
V gene: TRBV25-1; J gene: TRBJ2-7; CDR3 protein: CASRVGFYEQYF
V gene: TRBV29-1; J gene: TRBJ1-4; CDR3 protein: CSVEGRGVTNEKLFF
V gene: TRBV4-3; J gene: TRBJ1-5; CDR3 protein: CAKQIQPQHF
V gene: TRBV25-1; J gene: TRBJ2-5; CDR3 protein: CASTRRQGLPVQETQYF
V gene: TRBV25-1; J gene: TRBJ2-7; CDR3 protein: CASMTAEGYEQYF
V gene: TRBV20-1; J gene: TRBJ2-1; CDR3 protein: CSASPRGASSYNEQFF
V gene: TRBV10-3; J gene: TRBJ2-1; CDR3 protein: CAISPGQKNYNEQFF
V gene: TRBV7-9; J gene: TRBJ2-7; CDR3 protein: CASSIDRGQGEQYF
V gene: TRBV6-5; J gene: TRBJ2-2; CDR3 protein: CASSYDSGELFF
V gene: TRBV5-6; J gene: TRBJ1-2; CDR3 protein: CASSLGGLAYGYTF
V gene: TRBV6-4; J gene: TRBJ2-7; CDR3 protein: CASRDEVTSTYEQYF
V gene: TRBV3-1; J gene: TRBJ1-1; CDR3 protein: CASSRGPLVMNTEAFF
V gene: TRBV6-4; J gene: TRBJ2-2; CDR3 protein: CASSELAGSHTGELFF
V gene: TRBV7-3; J gene: TRBJ2-3; CDR3 protein: CASSTGLTDTQYF
V gene: TRBV5-1; J gene: TRBJ1-1; CDR3 protein: CASSLQGMNTEAFF
V gene: TRBV7-2; J gene: TRBJ2-3; CDR3 protein: CASKRGQSTDTQYF
V gene: TRBV24-1; J gene: TRBJ2-5; CDR3 protein: CATKWGSETQYF
V gene: TRBV15; J gene: TRBJ2-7; CDR3 protein: CATSVTQGYEQYF
V gene: TRBV20-1; J gene: TRBJ2-6; CDR3 protein: CSARDGQPYSGVNVLTF
V gene: TRBV2; J gene: TRBJ1-2; CDR3 protein: CASSESGQGEGYTF
V gene: TRBV20-1; J gene: TRBJ1-2; CDR3 protein: CSAPRDRSSGGYTF
V gene: TRBV29-1; J gene: TRBJ1-1; CDR3 protein: CSVEDTVHVSGFF
V gene: TRBV24-1; J gene: TRBJ1-2; CDR3 protein: CATSDDGEIYTF
V gene: TRBV12-3/TRBV12-4; J gene: TRBJ2-3; CDR3 protein: CASSPPTGPPDTQYF
V gene: TRBV6-5; J gene: TRBJ2-7; CDR3 protein: CASSYNRAYEQYF
V gene: TRBV6-2/TRBV6-3; J gene: TRBJ2-1; CDR3 protein: CASSYWAAVDEQFF
V gene: TRBV19; J gene: TRBJ1-2; CDR3 protein: CASKRLGTGGYTF
V gene: TRBV6-1; J gene: TRBJ2-1; CDR3 protein: CASSDRQGEGHEQFF
V gene: TRBV19; J gene: TRBJ1-1; CDR3 protein: CASSNRGNTEAFF
V gene: TRBV12-3/TRBV12-4; J gene: TRBJ1-2; CDR3 protein: CASSIDSALYTF
V gene: TRBV2; J gene: TRBJ1-1; CDR3 protein: CASTRTTGSEAFF